What follows are 18 T cell receptor beta chains derived from one specimen sequenced in a study of vaccination effects on CD4 cells after COVID-19. Their antigens remain unidentified. Peptide-pool stimulation followed by sequencing identified expanded antigen-specific CD4+ clonotypes in the ViraFEST assay. The culture ran for around 10 days before CD4+ T cells were isolated. Nucleocapsid antibody tests were negative, and the vaccine recipients had no prior SARS-CoV-2 infection. Here immunoSEQ multiplex PCR was the method, and the copy in TCRdb shows in-frame clones only, minus some. The sample contains around 79,000 clones, 78% of which appear only once. The starting material was CD4+ T cells from PBMCs cultured with SARS-CoV-2 spike peptides, obtained before COVID-19 vaccination. These receptors all stem from a human donor who received a COVID-19 vaccine.

The chain is built from TRBV7-2 and TRBJ2-6; no firm D call. In germline, CDR1 is SGHTA, CDR2 FQGNSA. The CDR3 spans 15 residues. The V end lost 1 base, the J end lost 0 bases, and 4 bases lay between the germline ends. CDR3 sequence: CASSLGSSGANVLTF. The CDR3 bases are TGTGCCAGCAGCTTAGGTAGCTCTGGGGCCAACGTCCTGACTTTC.

The CDR3 region is CASSLFGPVYGYTF. CDR3 sequence (DNA): TGTGCCAGCAGTCTTTTTGGGCCGGTATATGGCTACACCTTC. The chain has TRBV5-6 and TRBJ1-2; D is ambiguous. CDR3 size: 14 residues. CDR1 and CDR2 (germline): SGHDT, YYEEEE. V was trimmed by 5 bases and J by 5 bases, leaving 16 bases between them.

The V call is TRBV19, the J call TRBJ2-1, with unresolved D. CDR1 and CDR2 from the germline V gene are LNHDA and SQIVND (reference sequence). V gave up 2 bases and J gave up 1 base, with 3 bases separating them. CDR3 size: 13 residues. The DNA for the CDR3 is TGTGCCAGTAGTATAAAGTCCTACAATGAGCAGTTCTTC. Translated: CASSIKSYNEQFF.

The J gene is TRBJ1-1, the V gene TRBV19; 7 nucleotides match TRBD1. With 2 bases clipped from V and 5 bases from J, the junction kept 2 bases outside the gene matches. Germline V gene sequence: CDR1 LNHDA, CDR2 SQIVND (reference sequence). The CDR3 contains 13 residues. This CDR3 is CASSISRGTEAFF. For the CDR3, the DNA is TGTGCCAGTAGTATAAGCAGGGGGACTGAAGCTTTCTTT.

The gene calls are TRBV7-3 and TRBJ2-3; weak D call: TRBD1 (5 bases). V lost 5 bases and J lost 4, with 10 bases in between. The CDR3 runs 13 residues. CDR1 is SGHTA and CDR2 is FQGTGA in the germline V gene. The CDR3 nucleotides are TGTGCCAGCAGCCTCAGGGCAGCAGATACGCAGTATTTT. Amino acid sequence: CASSLRAADTQYF.

V usage is TRBV19 and J usage is TRBJ2-3; no clear D gene. V lost 5 bases, J lost 2 bases, and 5 bases lay in between. Germline V gives CDR1 LNHDA, CDR2 SQIVND (reference sequence). The CDR3 has 12 residues. CDR3 nucleotides: TGTGCCAGTAGTGTGGACACAGATACGCAGTATTTT. Protein sequence: CASSVDTDTQYF. The full variable domain, its missing parts supplied by reference TRBV19 and TRBJ2-3, is DGGITQSPKYLFRKEGQNVTLSCEQNLNHDAMYWYRQDPGQGLRLIYYSQIVNDFQKGDIAEGYSVSREKKESFPLTVTSAQKNPTAFYLCASSVDTDTQYFGPGTRLTVL.

V is TRBV25-1 and J is TRBJ2-5; 8 nucleotides align to TRBD2. Per germline, CDR1 MGHDK and CDR2 SYGVNS. The CDR3 contains 15 residues. J gave up 4 bases and V 2 bases, and 6 bases lay outside the gene matches. The CDR3 is CASSEVLAGSETQYF. The CDR3 nucleotides are TGTGCCAGCAGTGAAGTGTTAGCGGGGTCAGAGACCCAGTACTTC. Together with reference TRBV25-1 and TRBJ2-5, the CDR3 gives the full variable domain: EADIYQTPRYLVIGTGKKITLECSQTMGHDKMYWYQQDPGMELHLIHYSYGVNSTEKGDLSSESTVSRIRTEHFPLTLESARPSHTSQYLCASSEVLAGSETQYFGPGTRLLVL.

The rearrangement uses TRBV30 and TRBJ1-4; 9 bases fit TRBD1. The CDR3 is 20 amino acids. CDR1 and CDR2 (germline): GTSNPN, SVGIG (reference sequence). V lost 1 base to trimming and J lost 2 bases; unmatched junction nucleotides: 17. CDR3 sequence (DNA): TGTGCCTGGAGTGGAAATGCCTGGACAGGGGAGGGAGGCACTAATGAAAAACTGTTTTTT. It yields the protein CAWSGNAWTGEGGTNEKLFF. The entire variable domain, with the rest obtained from reference TRBV30 and TRBJ1-4, is as follows: SQTIHQWPATLVQPVGSPLSLECTVEGTSNPNLYWYRQAAGRGLQLLFYSVGIGQISSEVPQNLSASRPQDRQFILSSKKLLLSDSGFYLCAWSGNAWTGEGGTNEKLFFGSGTQLSVL.

The V and J genes are TRBV6-5 and TRBJ1-5; a weak D match, TRBD1 (5 bases). Germline-derived CDR1 and CDR2 are MNHEY and SVGAGI. CDR3 length: 15 amino acids. Trimming stripped 5 bases from V and 1 base from J, with 12 bases between. The CDR3 reads CASSPGTPSNQPQHF. CDR3 in DNA: TGTGCCAGCAGTCCCGGGACCCCGAGCAATCAGCCCCAGCATTTT.

The chain has TRBV4-1 and TRBJ2-3; D unclear. V was cut by 3 bases and J by 10 bases, with 14 bases left in between. Germline lookup yields CDR1 MGHRA and CDR2 YSYEKL. This CDR3 spans 13 amino acids. The CDR3 here is CASSHDYYGPQYF. The CDR3 DNA reads as TGCGCCAGCAGCCACGATTACTACGGCCCGCAGTATTTT.

The V gene is TRBV19, the J gene TRBJ1-5; D is possibly TRBD1 (5 bases). The V end lost 1 base, the J end lost 0 bases, and 13 bases lay between the germline ends. The CDR3 sequence is 17 residues long. CDR1 and CDR2 from the germline V gene are LNHDA and SQIVND (reference sequence). The CDR3: CASSIALGTDSNQPQHF. The CDR3 DNA reads as TGTGCCAGTAGTATAGCGTTAGGGACTGATAGCAATCAGCCCCAGCATTTT. Looking up the rest from reference TRBV19 and TRBJ1-5 gives the full variable domain: DGGITQSPKYLFRKEGQNVTLSCEQNLNHDAMYWYRQDPGQGLRLIYYSQIVNDFQKGDIAEGYSVSREKKESFPLTVTSAQKNPTAFYLCASSIALGTDSNQPQHFGDGTRLSIL.

This clone occurred a few times. The chain is built from TRBV27 and TRBJ2-7, with D perhaps matching TRBD2 (6 bases). V lost 6 bases and J 1 base, leaving 13 bases between the germline ends. This CDR3 contains 14 residues. Germline V gene sequence: CDR1 MNHEY, CDR2 SMNVEV (reference sequence). CDR3: CASRRLGTSYEQYV. CDR3 nucleotide sequence: TGTGCCAGCAGAAGACTCGGGACTTCCTACGAGCAGTACGTC.

This clone was detected only once. V is TRBV19 and J is TRBJ1-3; possible D gene TRBD1, 6 bases. Germline V gene sequence: CDR1 LNHDA, CDR2 SQIVND (reference sequence). The CDR3 extends over 15 amino acids. Trimming took 3 bases from V and 0 from J, leaving 9 bases between them. CDR3 DNA: TGTGCCAGTAGTATCGGACAGAGCTCTGGAAACACCATATATTTT. As protein: CASSIGQSSGNTIYF.

The gene calls are TRBV24-1 and TRBJ2-3, with 10 positions matching TRBD1. The germline V gene encodes CDR1 KGHDR and CDR2 SFDVKD. Trimming cost V 4 bases and J 4 bases; bases outside gene matches: 7. The CDR3 is made up of 16 amino acids. The CDR3 DNA sequence: TGTGCCACCAGTGACTACGGGACAGGGGCTTCAGATACGCAGTATTTT. The encoded protein is CATSDYGTGASDTQYF.

This clone was detected only once. The V and J genes are TRBV11-2 and TRBJ2-1, with 8 bases that match TRBD1. There are 17 residues in the CDR3. Germline values: CDR1 SGHAT, CDR2 FQNNGV. Trimming removed 3 bases from V and 8 bases from J; junction bases left unmatched: 15. The CDR3 DNA follows: TGTGCCAGCAGCTTGGCGGGCACAGCGGCAGGGGGCTATGAGCAGTTCTTC. Encoded protein: CASSLAGTAAGGYEQFF.

The rearrangement uses TRBV27 and TRBJ2-7; D ambiguous. The germline V gene has CDR1 MNHEY and CDR2 SMNVEV (reference sequence). V gave up 7 bases and J gave up 2 bases, with 6 bases separating them. This CDR3 has 11 residues. The DNA of the CDR3 is TGTGCCAGCATAAAGGCCTACGAGCAGTACGTC. Protein sequence: CASIKAYEQYV.

This chain joins TRBV24-1 and TRBJ2-1; no clear D. The germline V gene encodes CDR1 KGHDR and CDR2 SFDVKD. Trimming removed 6 bases at V and 4 bases at J, with 9 bases between. The CDR3 contains 13 residues. For the CDR3, the DNA is TGTGCCACCAGTCTGGACGGATACAATGAGCAGTTCTTC. Translated, it gives CATSLDGYNEQFF.

V and J are TRBV28 and TRBJ2-3, with a tentative D call TRBD1 (5 bases). The CDR3 has 16 amino acids. Germline lookup yields CDR1 MDHEN and CDR2 SYDVKM. Trimming removed 6 bases from V and 5 bases from J, with 21 bases in between. The CDR3 nucleotides are TGTGCCAGCAGCGGCCGAGGCTTAGGCCAGGGAGATACGCAGTATTTT. Translated: CASSGRGLGQGDTQYF.